The T cell receptor beta chain described here comes from a study of cytomegalovirus exposure and HLA in healthy donors. Study-wide points: The authors later found most CMV-associated TCR beta chains appeared HLA-restricted.

In the PCR, 60 Vbeta and 13 Jbeta primers were used. TCRdb's table, derived via immunoSEQ multiplex PCR, lists solely in-frame clones and lacks some. The table has 130,000 or so clones, approximately 80% seen once. As for this clone: No antigen is known for it.

Germline V gives CDR1 MNHEY, CDR2 SMNVEV (reference sequence). J lost 6 bases, V lost 4 bases, and 9 bases had no gene match. The CDR3 is made up of 15 amino acids. What was sequenced was PBMCs. The source is a male donor in good health and CMV-seropositive. This chain joins TRBV27 and TRBJ1-2, with TRBD1 matching over 9 bases. The CDR3 reads CASSWGTGPGDGYTF. CDR3 coding DNA: TGTGCCAGCAGTTGGGGGACAGGGCCTGGGGATGGCTACACCTTC.